This T cell receptor (beta chain) emerged from a study of technical replicates of blood from several donors. TCRdb keeps only in-frame clones here, not all; method: immunoSEQ multiplex PCR. This sample has 78,000 or so clones, with 90% to 95% found just once. The V end was cut by 7 bases, the J end by 2 bases, with 14 bases between. This CDR3 has 15 amino acids. Germline assignment: CDR1 LNHDA and CDR2 SQIVND (reference sequence). The specimen was T cells isolated from PBMCs. The sequence derives from a human donor in good health. Some clones in this sample may be carry-over from other donors' samples. The chain has TRBV19 and TRBJ2-2; D perhaps matches TRBD1 (6 bases). The CDR3 protein is CASTQGQTNTGELFF. The DNA of the CDR3 is TGTGCCAGTACCCAGGGACAAACTAACACCGGGGAGCTGTTTTTT.